Following are 14 T cell receptor beta chains from one sample sequenced in a study of OX40 agonist ivuxolimab in advanced cancers. The method was immunoSEQ multiplex PCR; TCRdb's version includes in-frame clones alone and lacks a portion of them. This table has 69,000 or so clones, 75% to 90% appearing once. The sequences come from CD4+ or CD8+ T cells sorted from blood, collected in a trial of the OX40 agonist ivuxolimab. These receptors came from an adult with an advanced solid tumor such as melanoma, head and neck, liver or kidney cancer.

This chain links TRBV28 with TRBJ2-2, with D unclear. V lost 3 bases, J lost 5 bases, and 10 bases lay in between. The length of the CDR3 is 14 residues. The germline V gene has CDR1 MDHEN and CDR2 SYDVKM. The CDR3 loop is CASSLETVTGELFF. CDR3 DNA: TGTGCCAGCAGTTTGGAAACAGTAACCGGGGAGCTGTTTTTT.

Here the CDR3 DNA reads TGTGCCAGCCACACCATCGGTCGATCAGGGGGCGAAAAACTGTTTTTT. This codes for CASHTIGRSGGEKLFF. This chain links TRBV18 with TRBJ1-4; 8 bases are shared with TRBD1. Germline V gene sequence: CDR1 KGHSH, CDR2 LQKENI. The CDR3 is 16 residues long. The ends lost 8 bases at V and 8 bases at J; junction bases unmatched: 16.

This clone was seen a handful of times. The chain recombines TRBV9 with TRBJ2-2, with unresolved D. V lost 0 bases and J lost 0, with 9 bases in between. The V gene's germline CDR1 is SGDLS and CDR2 YYNGEE. This CDR3 contains 16 residues. CDR3 region: CASSVDPGSNTGELFF. Written as DNA, the CDR3 is TGTGCCAGCAGCGTAGATCCCGGGTCGAACACCGGGGAGCTGTTTTTT. The variable domain in full, with the rest retrieved from reference TRBV9 and TRBJ2-2, is DSGVTQTPKHLITATGQRVTLRCSPRSGDLSVYWYQQSLDQGLQFLIQYYNGEERAKGNILERFSAQQFPDLHSELNLSSLELGDSALYFCASSVDPGSNTGELFFGEGSRLTVL.

This sequence joins TRBV19 and TRBJ2-1; 7 bases are shared with TRBD1. Trimming took 5 bases from V and 3 from J; bases not matched to a gene: 4. The germline gives CDR1 LNHDA, CDR2 SQIVND (reference sequence). The CDR3 has 14 amino acids. CDR3 DNA: TGTGCCAGTAGTTCCCGACAGGGCTACAATGAGCAGTTCTTC. It encodes CASSSRQGYNEQFF. Variable domain in full (rest from reference TRBV19 and TRBJ2-1): DGGITQSPKYLFRKEGQNVTLSCEQNLNHDAMYWYRQDPGQGLRLIYYSQIVNDFQKGDIAEGYSVSREKKESFPLTVTSAQKNPTAFYLCASSSRQGYNEQFFGPGTRLTVL.

The chain recombines TRBV15 with TRBJ1-6, with D possibly TRBD1 on 5 matching bases. Trimming shortened V by 3 bases and J by 9 bases, and 15 bases separated the two germline ends. Per the germline V gene, CDR1 is LNHNV and CDR2 is YYDKDF (reference sequence). CDR3 length: 15 residues. For the CDR3, the DNA is TGTGCCACCAGCAGTGGTCGCGACAGTGGTTCACCCCTCCACTTT. The encoded protein is CATSSGRDSGSPLHF.

This chain connects TRBV14 to TRBJ2-6, with 7 bases aligning to TRBD2. CDR3 length: 17 amino acids. After removal of 2 bases from V and 1 base from J, the junction contained 5 bases not matched to a gene. Germline loops: CDR1 SGHDN, CDR2 FVKESK. For the CDR3, the DNA is TGTGCCAGCAGCCAAACGTGGGGGGGATCTGGGGCCAACGTCCTGACTTTC. This codes for CASSQTWGGSGANVLTF.

This clone was observed once. The V and J genes are TRBV6-6 and TRBJ1-1, with TRBD1 as a possible D gene (6 bases). CDR1 MNHNY and CDR2 SVGAGI come from the germline V gene (reference sequence). The germline V and J ends were trimmed by 10 bases and 7 bases, with 22 bases remaining between them. This CDR3 spans 14 amino acids. CDR3 residues: CATTGGQSKIEAFF. CDR3 sequence (DNA): TGTGCCACCACGGGGGGCCAGTCGAAGATTGAAGCTTTCTTT.

This chain connects TRBV19 to TRBJ2-1, with no clear D. Trimming took off 3 bases at V and 0 bases at J, with 6 bases between the two ends. The CDR3 contains 14 residues. The germline V gene has CDR1 LNHDA and CDR2 SQIVND (reference sequence). The CDR3 region has the DNA TGTGCCAGTAGTATGCCCAGCTCCTACAATGAGCAGTTCTTC. As protein: CASSMPSSYNEQFF.

The J gene is TRBJ2-1, the V gene TRBV6-1; D is unclear. Germline V CDR1 and CDR2: MNHNS, SASEGT. V was cut by 7 bases and J by 6 bases, with 13 bases left in between. CDR3 length equals 13 residues. The CDR3 DNA is TGTGCCAGCACCGGCCTCGCGGCCAATGAGCAGTTCTTC. This sequence encodes CASTGLAANEQFF.

The CDR3 nucleotides read TGCAGCGTGGAAATAGCGGCAAGCTCCTACGAGCAGTACTTC. Translated, it gives CSVEIAASSYEQYF. The chain joins TRBV29-1 to TRBJ2-7; the D gene is possibly TRBD2 (6 bases). CDR3 length: 14 amino acids. The germline V gene encodes CDR1 SQVTM and CDR2 ANQGSEA. V was clipped by 6 bases and J by 0 bases, with 15 bases between them.

This clone showed up just once. The V call is TRBV4-1, the J call TRBJ1-2; TRBD1 might be the D (6 bases). V was pared by 7 bases and J by 4 bases, with 19 bases between. Germline-derived CDR1 and CDR2 are MGHRA and YSYEKL. There are 15 residues in the CDR3. The CDR3 DNA is TGCGCCAGCACGCCCGGTACAGGGACGGGCTATGGCTACACCTTC. Residues: CASTPGTGTGYGYTF.

This clone appeared once. The germline gene is not matched at one end of the junction; a read error may be the cause. The CDR3 is CASSVDRDPEAFF. In nucleotides, the CDR3 is TGTGCCAGCAGCGTAGACAGGGATCCTGAAGCTTTCTTT. This rearrangement joins TRBV11-2 to TRBJ1-1; TRBD1 matches 7 bases. Germline V lookup: CDR1 SGHAT, CDR2 FQNNGV. This CDR3 contains 13 residues.

This clone was recorded only once. The V call is TRBV4-1, the J call TRBJ2-7, with 7 bases matching TRBD2. The V segment lost 1 base and the J segment 1 base; nucleotides outside the gene matches: 4. The CDR3 spans 15 residues. From germline, CDR1 is MGHRA and CDR2 YSYEKL. CDR3 nucleotides: TGCGCCAGCAGCCAAGGGGAGGGACTTTCCTACGAGCAGTACTTC. It is translated as CASSQGEGLSYEQYF.

The rearrangement uses TRBV27 and TRBJ2-1; D unclear. This CDR3 is built from 17 residues. CDR1 and CDR2 from the germline V gene are MNHEY and SMNVEV (reference sequence). V was pared by 5 bases and J by 0 bases, with 17 bases between. The CDR3 spells CASSLYAARSSYNEQFF. CDR3 bases: TGTGCCAGCAGTCTCTACGCAGCTAGGAGCTCCTACAATGAGCAGTTCTTC.